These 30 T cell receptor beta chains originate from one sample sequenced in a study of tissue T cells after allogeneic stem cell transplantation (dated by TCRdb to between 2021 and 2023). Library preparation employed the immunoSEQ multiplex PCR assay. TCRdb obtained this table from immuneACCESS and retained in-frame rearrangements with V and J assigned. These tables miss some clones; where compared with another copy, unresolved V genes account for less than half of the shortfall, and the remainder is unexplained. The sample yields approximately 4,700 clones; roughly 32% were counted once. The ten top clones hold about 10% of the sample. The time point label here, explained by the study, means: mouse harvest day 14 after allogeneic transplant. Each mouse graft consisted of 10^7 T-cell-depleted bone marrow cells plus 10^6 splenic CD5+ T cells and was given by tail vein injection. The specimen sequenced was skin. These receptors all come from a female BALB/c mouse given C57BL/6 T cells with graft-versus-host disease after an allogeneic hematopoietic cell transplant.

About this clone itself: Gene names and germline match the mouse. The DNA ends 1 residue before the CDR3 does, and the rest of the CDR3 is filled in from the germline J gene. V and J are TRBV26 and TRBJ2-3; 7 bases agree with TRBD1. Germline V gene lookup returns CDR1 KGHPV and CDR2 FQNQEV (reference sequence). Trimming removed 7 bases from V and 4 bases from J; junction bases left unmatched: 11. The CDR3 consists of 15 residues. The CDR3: CASTDRATSTETLYF. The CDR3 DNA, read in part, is TGTGCCAGCACCGACAGGGCAACTAGTACAGAAACGCTGTAT.

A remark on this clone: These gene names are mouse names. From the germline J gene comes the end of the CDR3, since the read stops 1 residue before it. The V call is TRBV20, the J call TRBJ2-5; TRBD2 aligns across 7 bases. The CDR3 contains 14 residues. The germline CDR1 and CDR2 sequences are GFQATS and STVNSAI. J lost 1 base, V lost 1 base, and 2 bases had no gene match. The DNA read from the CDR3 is TGTGGTGCTAGGGTGGGGGGTGACCAAGACACCCAGTAC. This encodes CGARVGGDQDTQY. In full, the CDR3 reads CGARVGGDQDTQYF.

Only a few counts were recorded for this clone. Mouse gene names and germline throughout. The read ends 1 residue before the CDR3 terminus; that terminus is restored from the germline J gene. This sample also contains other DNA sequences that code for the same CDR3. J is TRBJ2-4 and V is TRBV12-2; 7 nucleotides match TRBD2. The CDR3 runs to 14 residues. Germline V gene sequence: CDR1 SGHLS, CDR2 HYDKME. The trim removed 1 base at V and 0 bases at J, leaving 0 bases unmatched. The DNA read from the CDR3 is TGTGCCAGCTCTCTGGGGGGGAGTCAAAACACCTTGTAC. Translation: CASSLGGSQNTLY. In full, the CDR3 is CASSLGGSQNTLYF.

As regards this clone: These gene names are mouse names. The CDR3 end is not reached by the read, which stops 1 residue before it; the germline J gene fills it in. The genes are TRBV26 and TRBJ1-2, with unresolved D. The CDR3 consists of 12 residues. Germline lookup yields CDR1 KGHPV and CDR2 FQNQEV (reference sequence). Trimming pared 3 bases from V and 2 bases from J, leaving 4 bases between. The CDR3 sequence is CASSLGNSDYTF. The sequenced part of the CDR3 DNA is TGTGCCAGCAGTCTAGGGAACTCCGACTACACC.

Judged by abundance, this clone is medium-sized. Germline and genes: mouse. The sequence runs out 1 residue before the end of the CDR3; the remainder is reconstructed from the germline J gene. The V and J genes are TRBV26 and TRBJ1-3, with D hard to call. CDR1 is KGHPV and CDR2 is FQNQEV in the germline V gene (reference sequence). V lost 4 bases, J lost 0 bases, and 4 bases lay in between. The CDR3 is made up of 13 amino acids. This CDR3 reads CASSHSSGNTLYF. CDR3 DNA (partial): TGTGCCAGCAGTCACAGTTCTGGAAATACGCTCTAT.

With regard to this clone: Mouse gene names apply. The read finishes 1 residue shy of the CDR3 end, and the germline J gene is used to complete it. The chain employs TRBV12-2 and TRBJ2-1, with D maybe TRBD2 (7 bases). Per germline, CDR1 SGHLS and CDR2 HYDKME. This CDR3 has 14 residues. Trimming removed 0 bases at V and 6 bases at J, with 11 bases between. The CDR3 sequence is CASSLWGALAEQFF. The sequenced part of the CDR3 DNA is TGTGCCAGCTCTCTCTGGGGGGCGCTTGCTGAGCAGTTC. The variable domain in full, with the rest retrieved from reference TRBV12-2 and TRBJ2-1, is NSGVVQSPRYIIKGKGERSILKCIPISGHLSVAWYQQTQGQELKFFIQHYDKMERDKGNLPSRFSVQQFDDYHSEMNMSALELEDSAVYFCASSLWGALAEQFFGPGTRLTVL.

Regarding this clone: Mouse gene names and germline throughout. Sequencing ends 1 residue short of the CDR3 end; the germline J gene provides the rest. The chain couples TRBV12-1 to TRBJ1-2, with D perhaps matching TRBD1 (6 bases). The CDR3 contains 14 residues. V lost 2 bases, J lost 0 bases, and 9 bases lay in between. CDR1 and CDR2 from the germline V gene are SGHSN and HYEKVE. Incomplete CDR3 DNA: TGTGCCAGCTCTCCCGGGACAACAAACTCCGACTACACC. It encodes CASSPGTTNSDYT. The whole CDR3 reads CASSPGTTNSDYTF.

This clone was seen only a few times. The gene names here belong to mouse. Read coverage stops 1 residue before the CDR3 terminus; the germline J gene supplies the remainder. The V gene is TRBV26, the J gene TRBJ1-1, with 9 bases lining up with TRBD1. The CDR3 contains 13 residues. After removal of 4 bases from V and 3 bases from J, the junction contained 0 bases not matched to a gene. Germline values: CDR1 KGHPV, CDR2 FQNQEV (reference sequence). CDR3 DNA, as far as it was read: TGTGCCAGCAGTCGGACAGGGGACACAGAAGTCTTC. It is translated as CASSRTGDTEVF. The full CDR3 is CASSRTGDTEVFF.

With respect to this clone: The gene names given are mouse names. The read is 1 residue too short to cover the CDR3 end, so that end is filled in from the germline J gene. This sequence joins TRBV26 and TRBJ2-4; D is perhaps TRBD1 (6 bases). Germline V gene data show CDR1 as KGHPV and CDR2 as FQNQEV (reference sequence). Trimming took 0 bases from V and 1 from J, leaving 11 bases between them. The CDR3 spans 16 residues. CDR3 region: CASSLSTGTGQNTLYF. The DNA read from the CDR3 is TGTGCCAGCAGTCTGTCGACAGGAACAGGTCAAAACACCTTGTAC.

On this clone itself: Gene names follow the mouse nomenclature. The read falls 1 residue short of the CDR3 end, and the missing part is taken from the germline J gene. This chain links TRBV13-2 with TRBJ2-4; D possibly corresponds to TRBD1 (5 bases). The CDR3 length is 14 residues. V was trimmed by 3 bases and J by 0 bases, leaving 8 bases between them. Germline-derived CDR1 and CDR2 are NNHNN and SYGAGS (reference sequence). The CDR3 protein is CASGGRQSQNTLYF. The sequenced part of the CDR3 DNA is TGTGCCAGCGGTGGCCGACAGAGTCAAAACACCTTGTAC.

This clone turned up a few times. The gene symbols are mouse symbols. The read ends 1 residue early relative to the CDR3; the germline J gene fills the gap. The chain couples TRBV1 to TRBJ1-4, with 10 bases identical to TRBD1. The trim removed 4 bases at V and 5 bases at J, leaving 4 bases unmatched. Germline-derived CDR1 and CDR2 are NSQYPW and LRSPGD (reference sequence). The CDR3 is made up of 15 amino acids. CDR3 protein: CTCSGPGQGNERLFF. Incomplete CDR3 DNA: TGCACCTGCAGTGGACCGGGACAGGGGAACGAAAGATTATTT.

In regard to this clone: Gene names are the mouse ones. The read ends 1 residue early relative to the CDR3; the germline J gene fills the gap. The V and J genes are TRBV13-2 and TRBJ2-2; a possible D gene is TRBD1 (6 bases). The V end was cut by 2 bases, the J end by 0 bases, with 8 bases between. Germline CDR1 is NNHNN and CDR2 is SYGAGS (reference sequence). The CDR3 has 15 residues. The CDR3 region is CASGERTANTGQLYF. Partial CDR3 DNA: TGTGCCAGCGGTGAGCGGACAGCAAACACCGGGCAGCTCTAC.

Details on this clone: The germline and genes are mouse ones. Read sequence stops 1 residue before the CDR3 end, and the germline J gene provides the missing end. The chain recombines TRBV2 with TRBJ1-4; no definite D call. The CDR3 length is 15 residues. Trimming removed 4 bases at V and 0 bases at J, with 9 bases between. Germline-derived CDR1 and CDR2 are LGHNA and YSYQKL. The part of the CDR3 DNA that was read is TGTGCCAGCAGCCCGGCAGACCTTTCCAACGAAAGATTATTT. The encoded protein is CASSPADLSNERLF. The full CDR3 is CASSPADLSNERLFF. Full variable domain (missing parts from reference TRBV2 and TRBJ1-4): DPKIIQKPKYLVAVTGSEKILICEQYLGHNAMYWYRQSAKKPLEFMFSYSYQKLMDNQTASSRFQPQSSKKNHLDLQITALKPDDSATYFCASSPADLSNERLFFGHGTKLSVL.

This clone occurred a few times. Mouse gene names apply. The CDR3 loop is CASSQGYEQYF. The sequenced CDR3 bases are TGTGCCAGCAGTCAAGGGTATGAACAGTAC. The chain recombines TRBV26 with TRBJ2-7; D unresolved. The read falls 1 residue short of the CDR3 end, and the missing part is taken from the germline J gene. Trimming cost V 4 bases and J 4 bases, with 5 bases left between them. CDR1 and CDR2 from the germline V gene are KGHPV and FQNQEV (reference sequence). The CDR3 spans 11 residues.

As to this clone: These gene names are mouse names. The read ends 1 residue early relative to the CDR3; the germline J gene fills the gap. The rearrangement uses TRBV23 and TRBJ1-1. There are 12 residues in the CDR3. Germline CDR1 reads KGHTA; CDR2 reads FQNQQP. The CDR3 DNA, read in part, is TGCTCCAGCACCCCTGCAAACACAGAAGTCTTC. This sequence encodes CSSTPANTEVF. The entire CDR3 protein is CSSTPANTEVFF.

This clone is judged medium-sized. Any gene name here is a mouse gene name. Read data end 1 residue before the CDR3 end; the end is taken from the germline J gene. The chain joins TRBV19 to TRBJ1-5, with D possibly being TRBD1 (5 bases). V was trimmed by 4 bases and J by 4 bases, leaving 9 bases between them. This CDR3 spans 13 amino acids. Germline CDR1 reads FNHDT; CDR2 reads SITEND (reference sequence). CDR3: CASSVGANQAPLF. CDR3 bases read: TGTGCCAGCAGTGTAGGGGCGAACCAGGCTCCGCTT.

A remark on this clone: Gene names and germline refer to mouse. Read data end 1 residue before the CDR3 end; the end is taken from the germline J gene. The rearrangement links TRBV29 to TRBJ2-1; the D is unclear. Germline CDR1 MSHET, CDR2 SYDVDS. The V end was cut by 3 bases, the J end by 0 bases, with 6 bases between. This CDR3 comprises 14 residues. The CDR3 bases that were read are TGTGCTAGCAGTTTTTGGGCTAACTATGCTGAGCAGTTC. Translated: CASSFWANYAEQF. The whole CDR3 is CASSFWANYAEQFF.

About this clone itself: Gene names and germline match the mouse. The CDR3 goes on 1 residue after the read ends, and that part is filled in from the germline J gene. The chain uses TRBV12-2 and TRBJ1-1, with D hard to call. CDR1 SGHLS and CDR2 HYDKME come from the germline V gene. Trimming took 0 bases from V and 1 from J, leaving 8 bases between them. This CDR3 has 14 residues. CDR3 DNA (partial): TGTGCCAGCTCTCTCGAGAAGGGGAACACAGAAGTCTTC. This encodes CASSLEKGNTEVF. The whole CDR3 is CASSLEKGNTEVFF.

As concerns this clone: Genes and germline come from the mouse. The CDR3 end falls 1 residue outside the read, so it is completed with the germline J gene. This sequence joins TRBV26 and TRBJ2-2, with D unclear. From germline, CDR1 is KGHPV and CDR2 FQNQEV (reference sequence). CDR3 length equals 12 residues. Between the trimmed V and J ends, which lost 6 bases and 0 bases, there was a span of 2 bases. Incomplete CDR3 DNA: TGTGCCAGCAGGCCAAACACCGGGCAGCTCTAC. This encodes CASRPNTGQLY. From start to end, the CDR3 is CASRPNTGQLYF.

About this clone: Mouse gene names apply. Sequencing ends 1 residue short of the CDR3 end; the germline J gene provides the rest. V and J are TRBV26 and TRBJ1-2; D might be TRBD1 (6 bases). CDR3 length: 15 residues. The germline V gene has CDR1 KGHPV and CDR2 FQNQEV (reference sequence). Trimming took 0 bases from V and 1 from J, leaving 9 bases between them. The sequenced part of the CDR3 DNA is TGTGCCAGCAGTCTGTCGACAGGAGGAAACTCCGACTACACC. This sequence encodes CASSLSTGGNSDYT. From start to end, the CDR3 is CASSLSTGGNSDYTF.

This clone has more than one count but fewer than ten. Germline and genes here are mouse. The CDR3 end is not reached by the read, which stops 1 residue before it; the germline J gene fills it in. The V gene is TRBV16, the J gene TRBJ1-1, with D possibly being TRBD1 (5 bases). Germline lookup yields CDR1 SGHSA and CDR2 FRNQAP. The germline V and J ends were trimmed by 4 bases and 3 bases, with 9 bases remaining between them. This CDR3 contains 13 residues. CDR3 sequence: CASSSQGYTEVFF. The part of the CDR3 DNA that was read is TGTGCAAGCAGCTCTCAGGGTTACACAGAAGTCTTC.

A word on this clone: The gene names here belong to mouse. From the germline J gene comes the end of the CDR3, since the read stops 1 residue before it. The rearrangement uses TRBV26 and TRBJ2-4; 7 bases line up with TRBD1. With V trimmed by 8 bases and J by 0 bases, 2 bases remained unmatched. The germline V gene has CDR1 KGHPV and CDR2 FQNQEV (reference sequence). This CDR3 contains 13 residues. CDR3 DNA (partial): TGTGCCAGCCGACAGGGTAGTCAAAACACCTTGTAC. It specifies CASRQGSQNTLY. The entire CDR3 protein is CASRQGSQNTLYF.

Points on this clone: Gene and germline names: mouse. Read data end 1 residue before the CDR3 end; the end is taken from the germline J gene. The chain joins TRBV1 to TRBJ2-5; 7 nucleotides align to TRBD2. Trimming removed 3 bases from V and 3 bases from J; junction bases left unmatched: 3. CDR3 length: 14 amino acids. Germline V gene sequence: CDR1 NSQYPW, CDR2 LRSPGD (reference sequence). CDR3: CTCSARGGQDTQYF. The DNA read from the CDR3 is TGCACCTGCAGTGCCCGGGGGGGGCAAGACACCCAGTAC.

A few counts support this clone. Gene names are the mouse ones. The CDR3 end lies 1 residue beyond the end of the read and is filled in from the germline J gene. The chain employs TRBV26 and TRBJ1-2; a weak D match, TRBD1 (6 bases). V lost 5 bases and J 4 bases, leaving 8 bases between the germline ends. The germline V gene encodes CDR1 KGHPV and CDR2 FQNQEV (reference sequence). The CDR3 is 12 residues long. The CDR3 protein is CASSKQGSDYTF. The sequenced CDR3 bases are TGTGCCAGCAGTAAACAGGGCTCCGACTACACC. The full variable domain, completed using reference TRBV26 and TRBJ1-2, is NSKVIQTPRYLVKGQGQKAKMRCIPEKGHPVVFWYQQNKNNEFKFLINFQNQEVLQQIDMTEKRFSAECPSNSPCSLEIQSSEAGDSALYLCASSKQGSDYTFGSGTRLLVI.

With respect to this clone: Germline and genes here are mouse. CDR3 sequence reads: CASSRPNSDYTF. The CDR3 bases that were read are TGTGCCAGCAGCCGGCCTAACTCCGACTACACC. V and J are TRBV26 and TRBJ1-2, with D uncertain. The sequenced fragment ends 1 residue before the CDR3 boundary, so the rest is inferred from the germline J gene. Germline CDR1 is KGHPV and CDR2 is FQNQEV (reference sequence). The CDR3 is 12 amino acids. V lost 6 bases and J lost 2, with 7 bases in between.

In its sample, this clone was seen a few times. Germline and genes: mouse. Incomplete CDR3 DNA: TGTGCCAGCAGAGGGGGGGCAAACACAGAAGTCTTC. Encoded protein: CASRGGANTEVF. The complete CDR3 protein is CASRGGANTEVFF. This chain joins TRBV13-1 and TRBJ1-1, with a possible D match to TRBD1 (6 bases). With the read ending 1 residue before the CDR3 end, the germline J gene is used to fill in that end. CDR3 length: 13 amino acids. V gave up 5 bases and J gave up 0 bases, with 8 bases separating them. Germline V gives CDR1 NSHNY, CDR2 SYGAGN.

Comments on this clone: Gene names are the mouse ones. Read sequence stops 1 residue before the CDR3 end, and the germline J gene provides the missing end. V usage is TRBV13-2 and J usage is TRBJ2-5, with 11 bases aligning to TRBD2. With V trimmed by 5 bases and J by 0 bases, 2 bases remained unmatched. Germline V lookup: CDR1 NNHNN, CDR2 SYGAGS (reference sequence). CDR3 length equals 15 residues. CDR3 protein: CASGTGGGNQDTQYF. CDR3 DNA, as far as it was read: TGTGCCAGCGGGACTGGGGGGGGTAACCAAGACACCCAGTAC.

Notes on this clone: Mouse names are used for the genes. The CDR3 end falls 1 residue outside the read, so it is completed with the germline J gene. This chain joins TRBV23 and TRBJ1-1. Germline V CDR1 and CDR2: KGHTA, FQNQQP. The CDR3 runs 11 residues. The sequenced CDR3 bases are TGCTCCAGCAGTCAGGGGGCGGAAGTCTTC. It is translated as CSSSQGAEVF. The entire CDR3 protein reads CSSSQGAEVFF.

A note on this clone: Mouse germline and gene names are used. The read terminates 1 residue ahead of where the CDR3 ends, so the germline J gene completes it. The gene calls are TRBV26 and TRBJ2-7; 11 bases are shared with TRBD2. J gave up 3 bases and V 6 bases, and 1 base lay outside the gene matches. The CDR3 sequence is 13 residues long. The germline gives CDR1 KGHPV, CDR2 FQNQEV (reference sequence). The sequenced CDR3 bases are TGTGCCAGCAGGGGACTGGGGGTCTATGAACAGTAC. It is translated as CASRGLGVYEQY. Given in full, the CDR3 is CASRGLGVYEQYF.

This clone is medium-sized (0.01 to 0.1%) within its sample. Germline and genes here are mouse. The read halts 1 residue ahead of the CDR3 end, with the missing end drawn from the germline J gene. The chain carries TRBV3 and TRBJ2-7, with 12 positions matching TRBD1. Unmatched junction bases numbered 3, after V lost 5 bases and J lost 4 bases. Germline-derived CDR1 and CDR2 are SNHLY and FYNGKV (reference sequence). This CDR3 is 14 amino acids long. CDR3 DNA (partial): TGTGCCAGCAGCCTGGGACAGGGGGCTTATGAACAGTAC. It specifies CASSLGQGAYEQY. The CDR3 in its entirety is CASSLGQGAYEQYF.